This T cell receptor beta chain was profiled in a study of CD8+CD57+ T cells in acquired aplastic anemia. Genomic DNA, serving as template, underwent TCR beta VDJ and CDR3 profiling. TCRdb ran MiXCR on the reads and lists one entry per CDR3 protein. The sample carries about 160,000 distinct CDR3 sequences, around 40% recorded once. Germline loops: CDR1 DFQATT, CDR2 SNEGSKA (reference sequence). CDR3 length equals 12 residues. V was clipped by 6 bases and J by 8 bases, with 16 bases between them. This clonotype was recorded at least ten times. The material sequenced was sorted CD4+, CD8+, or CD8+CD57+ T cells (not recorded which) from PBMCs. The rearrangement joins TRBV20-1 to TRBJ1-2; D is ambiguous. This receptor was identified in a human donor in good health. CDR3 coding DNA: TGCAGTGCCCCCGGACGGTCTGCGGGCTACACCTTC. This gives the protein CSAPGRSAGYTF.